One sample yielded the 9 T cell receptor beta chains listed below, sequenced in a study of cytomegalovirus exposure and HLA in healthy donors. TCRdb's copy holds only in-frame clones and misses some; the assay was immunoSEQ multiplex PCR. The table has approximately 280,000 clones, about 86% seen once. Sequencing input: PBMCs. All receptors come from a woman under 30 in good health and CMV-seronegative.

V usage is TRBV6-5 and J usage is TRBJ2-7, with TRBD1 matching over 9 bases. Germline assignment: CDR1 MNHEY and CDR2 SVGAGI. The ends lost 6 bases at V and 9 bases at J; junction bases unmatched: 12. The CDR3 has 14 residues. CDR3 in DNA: TGTGCCAGCAGAGACGGGACAGGGATAGGGGGGCAGTACTTC. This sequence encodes CASRDGTGIGGQYF.

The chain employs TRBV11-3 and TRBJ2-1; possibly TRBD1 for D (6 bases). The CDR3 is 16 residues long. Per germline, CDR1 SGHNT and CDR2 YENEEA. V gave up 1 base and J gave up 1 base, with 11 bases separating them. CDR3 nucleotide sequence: TGTGCCAGCAGCTTAGGCAGGGGCTTGTCCTACAATGAGCAGTTCTTC. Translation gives CASSLGRGLSYNEQFF.

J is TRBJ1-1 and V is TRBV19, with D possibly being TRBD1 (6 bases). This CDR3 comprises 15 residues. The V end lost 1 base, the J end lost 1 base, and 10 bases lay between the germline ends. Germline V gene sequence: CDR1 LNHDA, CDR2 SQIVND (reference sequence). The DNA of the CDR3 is TGTGCCAGTAGTATAGGTGTGACAGGGAACACTGAAGCTTTCTTT. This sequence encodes CASSIGVTGNTEAFF. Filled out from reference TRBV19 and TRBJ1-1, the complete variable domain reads DGGITQSPKYLFRKEGQNVTLSCEQNLNHDAMYWYRQDPGQGLRLIYYSQIVNDFQKGDIAEGYSVSREKKESFPLTVTSAQKNPTAFYLCASSIGVTGNTEAFFGQGTRLTVV.

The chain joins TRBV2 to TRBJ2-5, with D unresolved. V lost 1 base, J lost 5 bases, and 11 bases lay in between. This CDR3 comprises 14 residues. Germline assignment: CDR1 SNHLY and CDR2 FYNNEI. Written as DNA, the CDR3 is TGTGCCAGCAGTGAAGGGATTAACGGGGAGACCCAGTACTTC. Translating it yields CASSEGINGETQYF.

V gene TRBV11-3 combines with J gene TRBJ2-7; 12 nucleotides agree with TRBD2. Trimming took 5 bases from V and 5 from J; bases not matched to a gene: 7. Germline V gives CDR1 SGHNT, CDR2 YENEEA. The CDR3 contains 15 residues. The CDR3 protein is CASSRRLAGDDEQYF. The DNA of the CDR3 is TGTGCCAGCAGCCGACGACTAGCGGGAGACGACGAGCAGTACTTC.

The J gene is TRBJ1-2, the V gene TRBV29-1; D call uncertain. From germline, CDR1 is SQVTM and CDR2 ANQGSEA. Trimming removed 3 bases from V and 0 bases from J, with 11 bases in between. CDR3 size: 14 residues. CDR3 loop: CSVEVEQPNYGYTF. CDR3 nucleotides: TGCAGCGTTGAGGTTGAGCAACCTAACTATGGCTACACCTTC.

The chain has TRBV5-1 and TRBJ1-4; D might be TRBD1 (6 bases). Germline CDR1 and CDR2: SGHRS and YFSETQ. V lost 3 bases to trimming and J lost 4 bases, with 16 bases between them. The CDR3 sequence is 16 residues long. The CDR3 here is CASSSGDQSYNEKLFF. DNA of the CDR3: TGCGCCAGCAGCTCAGGGGACCAGTCCTATAATGAAAAACTGTTTTTT.

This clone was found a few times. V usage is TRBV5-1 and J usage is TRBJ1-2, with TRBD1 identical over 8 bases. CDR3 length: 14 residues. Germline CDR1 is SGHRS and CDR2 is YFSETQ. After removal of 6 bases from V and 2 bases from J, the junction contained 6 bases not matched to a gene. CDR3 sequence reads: CASNDRGSNYGYTF. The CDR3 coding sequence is TGCGCCAGCAACGACAGGGGCTCCAACTATGGCTACACCTTC.

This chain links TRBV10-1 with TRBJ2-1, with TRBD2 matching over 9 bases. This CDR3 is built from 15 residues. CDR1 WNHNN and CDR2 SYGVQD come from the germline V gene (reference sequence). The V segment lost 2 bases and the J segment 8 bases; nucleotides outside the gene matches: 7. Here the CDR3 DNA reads TGCGCCAGCAGTGAGGCTAGCGGGAAGGTCTATGAGCAGTTCTTC. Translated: CASSEASGKVYEQFF.